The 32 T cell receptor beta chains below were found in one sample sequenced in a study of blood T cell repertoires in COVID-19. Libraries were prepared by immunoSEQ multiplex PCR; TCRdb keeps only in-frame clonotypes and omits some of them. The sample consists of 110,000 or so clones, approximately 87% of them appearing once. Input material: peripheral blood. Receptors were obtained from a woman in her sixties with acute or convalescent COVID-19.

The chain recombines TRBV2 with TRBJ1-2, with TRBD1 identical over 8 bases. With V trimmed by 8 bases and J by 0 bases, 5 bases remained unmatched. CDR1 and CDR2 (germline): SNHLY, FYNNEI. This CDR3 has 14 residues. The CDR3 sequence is CASHRTGTNYGYTF. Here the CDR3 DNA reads TGTGCCAGCCATAGGACAGGGACTAACTATGGCTACACCTTC.

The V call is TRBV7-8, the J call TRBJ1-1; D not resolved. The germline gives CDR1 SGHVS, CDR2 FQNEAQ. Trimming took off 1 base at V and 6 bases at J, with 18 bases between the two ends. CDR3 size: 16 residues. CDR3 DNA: TGTGCCAGCAGCTTAGAGTCAAGACACTCAAACGCTGAAGCTTTCTTT. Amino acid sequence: CASSLESRHSNAEAFF.

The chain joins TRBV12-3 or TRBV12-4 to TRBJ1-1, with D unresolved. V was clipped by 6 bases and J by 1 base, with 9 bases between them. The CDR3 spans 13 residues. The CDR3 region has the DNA TGTGCCAGCAGGTACTCGAAGAACACTGAAGCTTTCTTT. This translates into CASRYSKNTEAFF.

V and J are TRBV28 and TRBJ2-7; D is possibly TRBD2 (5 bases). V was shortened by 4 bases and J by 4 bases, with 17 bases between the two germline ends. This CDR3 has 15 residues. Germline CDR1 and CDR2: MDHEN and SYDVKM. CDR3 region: CASSSPRVRGYEQYF. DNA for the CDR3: TGTGCCAGCAGTTCCCCGCGGGTCAGAGGATACGAGCAGTACTTC. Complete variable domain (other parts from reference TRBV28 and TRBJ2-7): DVKVTQSSRYLVKRTGEKVFLECVQDMDHENMFWYRQDPGLGLRLIYFSYDVKMKEKGDIPEGYSVSREKKERFSLILESASTNQTSMYLCASSSPRVRGYEQYFGPGTRLTVT.

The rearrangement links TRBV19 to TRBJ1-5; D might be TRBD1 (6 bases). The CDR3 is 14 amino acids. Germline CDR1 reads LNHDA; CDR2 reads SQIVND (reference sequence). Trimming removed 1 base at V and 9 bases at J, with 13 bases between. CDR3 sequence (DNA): TGTGCCAGTAGTATAGGGACAGAGATCCCGCCCCAGCATTTT. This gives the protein CASSIGTEIPPQHF.

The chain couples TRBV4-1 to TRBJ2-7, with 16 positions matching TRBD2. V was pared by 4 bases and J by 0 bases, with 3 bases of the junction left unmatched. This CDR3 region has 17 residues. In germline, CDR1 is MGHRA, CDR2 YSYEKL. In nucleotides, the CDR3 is TGCGCCAGCAGCCTGGGACTAGCGGGGGGGAGCTCCTACGAGCAGTACTTC. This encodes CASSLGLAGGSSYEQYF.

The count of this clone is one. The CDR3 reads CASSEGAGRNSPLHF. CDR3 nucleotides: TGTGCCAGCAGTGAAGGGGCAGGGAGGAATTCACCCCTCCACTTT. The chain joins TRBV25-1 to TRBJ1-6, with TRBD1 as a possible D gene (5 bases). The CDR3 length is 15 residues. The V gene lost 2 bases and the J gene lost 7 bases, with 12 bases spanning the gap. CDR1 and CDR2 (germline): MGHDK, SYGVNS. Filled out from reference TRBV25-1 and TRBJ1-6, the complete variable domain reads EADIYQTPRYLVIGTGKKITLECSQTMGHDKMYWYQQDPGMELHLIHYSYGVNSTEKGDLSSESTVSRIRTEHFPLTLESARPSHTSQYLCASSEGAGRNSPLHFGNGTRLTVT.

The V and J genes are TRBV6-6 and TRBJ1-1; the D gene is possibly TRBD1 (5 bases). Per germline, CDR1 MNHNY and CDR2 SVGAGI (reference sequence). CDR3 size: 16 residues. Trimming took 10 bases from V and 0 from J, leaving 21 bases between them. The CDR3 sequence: CATSGRGAELNTEAFF. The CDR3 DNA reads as TGTGCCACTTCGGGGCGGGGAGCCGAACTGAACACTGAAGCTTTCTTT.

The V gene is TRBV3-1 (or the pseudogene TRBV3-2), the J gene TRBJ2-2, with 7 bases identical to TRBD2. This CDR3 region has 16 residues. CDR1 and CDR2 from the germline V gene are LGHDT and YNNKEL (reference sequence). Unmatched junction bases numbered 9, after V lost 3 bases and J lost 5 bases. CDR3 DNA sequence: TGTGCCAGCAGCCAGGGGCCGGGAGGTTGGACCGGGGAGCTGTTTTTT. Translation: CASSQGPGGWTGELFF.

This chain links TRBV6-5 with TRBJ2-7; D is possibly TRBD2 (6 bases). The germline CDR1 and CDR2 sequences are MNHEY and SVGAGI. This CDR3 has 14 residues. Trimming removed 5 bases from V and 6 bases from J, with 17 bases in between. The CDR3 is CASSPAGGGSEQYF. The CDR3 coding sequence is TGTGCCAGCAGTCCCGCCGGGGGAGGCTCCGAGCAGTACTTC.

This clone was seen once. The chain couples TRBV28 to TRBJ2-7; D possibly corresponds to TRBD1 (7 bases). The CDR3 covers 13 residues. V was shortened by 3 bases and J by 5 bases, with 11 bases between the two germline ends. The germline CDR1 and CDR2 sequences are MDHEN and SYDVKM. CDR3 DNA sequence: TGTGCCAGCAGTTTCAGGGGGGTCGACGAGCAGTACTTC. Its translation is CASSFRGVDEQYF. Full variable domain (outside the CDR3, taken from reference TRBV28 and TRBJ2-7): DVKVTQSSRYLVKRTGEKVFLECVQDMDHENMFWYRQDPGLGLRLIYFSYDVKMKEKGDIPEGYSVSREKKERFSLILESASTNQTSMYLCASSFRGVDEQYFGPGTRLTVT.

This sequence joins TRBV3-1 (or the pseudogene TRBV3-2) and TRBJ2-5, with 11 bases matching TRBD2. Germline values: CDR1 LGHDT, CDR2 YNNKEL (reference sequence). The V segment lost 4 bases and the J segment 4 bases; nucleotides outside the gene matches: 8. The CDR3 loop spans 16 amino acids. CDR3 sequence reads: CASSPPSGGLGETQYF. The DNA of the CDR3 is TGTGCCAGCAGCCCGCCTAGCGGGGGGTTGGGAGAGACCCAGTACTTC.

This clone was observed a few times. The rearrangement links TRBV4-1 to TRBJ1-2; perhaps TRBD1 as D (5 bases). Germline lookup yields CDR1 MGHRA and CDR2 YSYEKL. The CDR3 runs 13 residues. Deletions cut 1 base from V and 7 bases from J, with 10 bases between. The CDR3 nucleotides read TGCGCCAGCAGCCAAGTGGCAGGGCCTGGCTACACCTTC. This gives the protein CASSQVAGPGYTF.

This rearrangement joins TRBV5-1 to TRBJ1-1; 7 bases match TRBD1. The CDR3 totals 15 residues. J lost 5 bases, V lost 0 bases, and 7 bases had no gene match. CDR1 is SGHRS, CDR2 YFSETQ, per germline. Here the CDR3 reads CASSLDATGYTEAFF. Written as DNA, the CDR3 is TGCGCCAGCAGCTTGGATGCGACAGGGTATACTGAAGCTTTCTTT.

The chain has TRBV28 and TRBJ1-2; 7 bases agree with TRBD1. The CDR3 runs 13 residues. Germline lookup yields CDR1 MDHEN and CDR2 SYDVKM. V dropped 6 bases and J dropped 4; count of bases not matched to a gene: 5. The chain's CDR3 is CASSPGGSYGYTF. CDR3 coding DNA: TGTGCCAGCAGCCCAGGGGGAAGCTATGGCTACACCTTC.

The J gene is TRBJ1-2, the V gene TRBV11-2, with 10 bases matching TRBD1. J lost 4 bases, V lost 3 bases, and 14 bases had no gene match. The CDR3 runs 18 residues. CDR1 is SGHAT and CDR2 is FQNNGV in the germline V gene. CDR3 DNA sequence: TGTGCCAGCAGCTTCCTGACAGGGGGCGGGCATGGGGGCTATGGCTACACCTTC. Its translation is CASSFLTGGGHGGYGYTF.

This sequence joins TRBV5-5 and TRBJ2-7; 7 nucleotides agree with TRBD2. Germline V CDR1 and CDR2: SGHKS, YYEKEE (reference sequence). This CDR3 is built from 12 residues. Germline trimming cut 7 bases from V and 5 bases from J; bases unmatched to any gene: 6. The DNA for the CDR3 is TGTGCCAGCTGGGGGGGACGGGACGAGCAGTACTTC. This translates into CASWGGRDEQYF.

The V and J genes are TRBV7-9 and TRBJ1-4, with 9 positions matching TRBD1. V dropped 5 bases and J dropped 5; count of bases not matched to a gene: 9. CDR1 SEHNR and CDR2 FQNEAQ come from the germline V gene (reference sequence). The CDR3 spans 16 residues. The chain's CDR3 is CASSRLRQGGNEKLFF. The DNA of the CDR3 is TGTGCCAGCAGCCGACTTCGACAGGGGGGGAATGAAAAACTGTTTTTT.

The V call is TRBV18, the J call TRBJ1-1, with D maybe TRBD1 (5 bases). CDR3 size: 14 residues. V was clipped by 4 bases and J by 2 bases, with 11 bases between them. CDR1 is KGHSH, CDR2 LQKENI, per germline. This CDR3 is CASSLQQDNTEAFF. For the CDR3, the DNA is TGTGCCAGCTCACTACAACAGGATAACACTGAAGCTTTCTTT.

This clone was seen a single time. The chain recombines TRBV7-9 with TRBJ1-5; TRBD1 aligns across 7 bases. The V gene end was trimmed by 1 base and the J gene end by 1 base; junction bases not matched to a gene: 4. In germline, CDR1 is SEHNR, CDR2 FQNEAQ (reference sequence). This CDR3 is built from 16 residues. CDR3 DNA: TGTGCCAGCAGCTTAGTACAGGGGACCAGCAATCAGCCCCAGCATTTT. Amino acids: CASSLVQGTSNQPQHF.

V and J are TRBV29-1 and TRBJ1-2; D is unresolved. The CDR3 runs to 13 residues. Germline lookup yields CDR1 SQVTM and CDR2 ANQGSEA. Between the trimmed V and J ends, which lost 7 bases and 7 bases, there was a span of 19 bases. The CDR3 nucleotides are TGCAGCGCCGAGAGATTCCCGCAAAGTGGCTACACCTTC. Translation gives CSAERFPQSGYTF.

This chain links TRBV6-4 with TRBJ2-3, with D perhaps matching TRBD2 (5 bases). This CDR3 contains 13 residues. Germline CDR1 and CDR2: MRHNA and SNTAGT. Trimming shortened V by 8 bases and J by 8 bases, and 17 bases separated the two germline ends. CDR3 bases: TGTGCCAGCGCGGCGGGTACCGTCGGTACGCAGTATTTT. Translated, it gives CASAAGTVGTQYF.

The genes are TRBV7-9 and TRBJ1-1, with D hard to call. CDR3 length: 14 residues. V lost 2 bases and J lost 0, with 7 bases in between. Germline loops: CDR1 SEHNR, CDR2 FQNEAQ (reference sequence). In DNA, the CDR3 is TGTGCCAGCAGCTTACCGGGGTTGAACACTGAAGCTTTCTTT. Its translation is CASSLPGLNTEAFF. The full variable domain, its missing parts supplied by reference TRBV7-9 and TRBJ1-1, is DTGVSQNPRHKITKRGQNVTFRCDPISEHNRLYWYRQTLGQGPEFLTYFQNEAQLEKSRLLSDRFSAERPKGSFSTLEIQRTEQGDSAMYLCASSLPGLNTEAFFGQGTRLTVV.

The CDR3 loop reads CASSHGGTPYEQYF. CDR3 in DNA: TGTGCCAGCAGCCACGGGGGTACGCCCTACGAGCAGTACTTC. The genes are TRBV3-1 (or the pseudogene TRBV3-2) and TRBJ2-7; perhaps TRBD2 as D (6 bases). The V gene's germline CDR1 is LGHDT and CDR2 YNNKEL (reference sequence). With 3 bases removed from V and 2 bases from J, the gap between germline ends came to 11 bases. The CDR3 contains 14 residues.

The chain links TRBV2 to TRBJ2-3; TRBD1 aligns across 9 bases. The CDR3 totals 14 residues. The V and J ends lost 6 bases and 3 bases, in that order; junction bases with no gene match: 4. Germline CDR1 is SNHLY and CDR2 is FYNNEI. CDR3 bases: TGTGCCAGCAGAGGGGGACAGGGTACAGATACGCAGTATTTT. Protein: CASRGGQGTDTQYF.

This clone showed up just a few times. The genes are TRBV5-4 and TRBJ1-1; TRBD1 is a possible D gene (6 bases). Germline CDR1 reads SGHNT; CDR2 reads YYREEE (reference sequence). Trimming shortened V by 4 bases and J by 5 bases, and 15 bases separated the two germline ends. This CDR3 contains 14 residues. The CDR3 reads CASSPPGVRTEAFF. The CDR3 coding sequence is TGTGCCAGCAGCCCGCCAGGGGTGCGAACTGAAGCTTTCTTT.

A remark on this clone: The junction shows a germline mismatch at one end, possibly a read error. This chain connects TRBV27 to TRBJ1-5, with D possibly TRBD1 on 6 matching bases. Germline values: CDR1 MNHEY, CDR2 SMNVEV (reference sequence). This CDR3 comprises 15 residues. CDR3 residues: CASSLGGQGNRPQHF. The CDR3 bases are TGTGCCAGCAGTTTGGGGGGGCAGGGTAATCGGCCCCAGCATTTT.

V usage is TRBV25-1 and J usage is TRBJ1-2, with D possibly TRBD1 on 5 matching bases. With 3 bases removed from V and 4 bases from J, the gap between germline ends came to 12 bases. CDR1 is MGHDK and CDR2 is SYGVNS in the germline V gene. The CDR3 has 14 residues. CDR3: CASSDSGVGYGYTF. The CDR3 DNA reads TGTGCCAGCAGTGACTCGGGGGTCGGCTATGGCTACACCTTC.

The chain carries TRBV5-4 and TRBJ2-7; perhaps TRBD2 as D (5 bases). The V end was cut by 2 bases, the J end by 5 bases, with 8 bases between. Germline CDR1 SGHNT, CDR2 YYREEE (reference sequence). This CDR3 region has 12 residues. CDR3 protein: CASSLGSDEQYF. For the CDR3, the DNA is TGTGCCAGCAGCTTAGGGAGTGACGAGCAGTACTTC. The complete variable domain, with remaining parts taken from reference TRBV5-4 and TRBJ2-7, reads ETGVTQSPTHLIKTRGQQVTLRCSSQSGHNTVSWYQQALGQGPQFIFQYYREEENGRGNFPPRFSGLQFPNYSSELNVNALELDDSALYLCASSLGSDEQYFGPGTRLTVT.

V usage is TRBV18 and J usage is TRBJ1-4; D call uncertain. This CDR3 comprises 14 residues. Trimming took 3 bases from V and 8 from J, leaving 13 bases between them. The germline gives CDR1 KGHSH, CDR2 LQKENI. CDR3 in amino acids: CASSPGLLGEKLFF. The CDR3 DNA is TGTGCCAGCTCACCCGGCCTCTTGGGCGAAAAACTGTTTTTT.

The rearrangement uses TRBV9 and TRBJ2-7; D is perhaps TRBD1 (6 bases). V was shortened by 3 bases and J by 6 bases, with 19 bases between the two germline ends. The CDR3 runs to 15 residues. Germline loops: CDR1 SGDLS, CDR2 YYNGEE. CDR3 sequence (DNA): TGTGCCAGCAGCGCCTACACAGGGTCTAGGGTCGAGCAGTACTTC. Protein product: CASSAYTGSRVEQYF.

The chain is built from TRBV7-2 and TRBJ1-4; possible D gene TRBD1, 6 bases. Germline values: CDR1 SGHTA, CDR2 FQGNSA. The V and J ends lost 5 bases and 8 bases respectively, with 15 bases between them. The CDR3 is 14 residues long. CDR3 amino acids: CASSPGTWVEKLFF. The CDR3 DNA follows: TGTGCCAGCAGCCCCGGGACATGGGTCGAAAAACTGTTTTTT.